This TCR beta chain was recorded in a study of shared clonotypes between healthy human individuals. This CDR3 has 16 amino acids. The V gene's germline CDR1 is SGHTA and CDR2 FQGNSA. With 5 bases clipped from V and 4 bases from J, the junction kept 7 bases outside the gene matches. The repertoire was sequenced with immunoSEQ multiplex PCR; TCRdb's copy has only in-frame clones and lacks some. The sample includes 1,400,000 or so clones, approximately 98.5% of them seen just once. The chain combines TRBV7-2 with TRBJ2-1, with TRBD2 matching over 11 bases. The clonotype comes from a man between 25 and 39 years old in good health. The material sequenced was naive CD4+ T cells sorted from blood. Subset in this sample: CD45RA+ positively selected. The chain's CDR3 is CASSVVAGGGYNEQFF. For the CDR3, the DNA is TGTGCCAGCAGCGTGGTAGCGGGAGGGGGTTACAATGAGCAGTTCTTC.